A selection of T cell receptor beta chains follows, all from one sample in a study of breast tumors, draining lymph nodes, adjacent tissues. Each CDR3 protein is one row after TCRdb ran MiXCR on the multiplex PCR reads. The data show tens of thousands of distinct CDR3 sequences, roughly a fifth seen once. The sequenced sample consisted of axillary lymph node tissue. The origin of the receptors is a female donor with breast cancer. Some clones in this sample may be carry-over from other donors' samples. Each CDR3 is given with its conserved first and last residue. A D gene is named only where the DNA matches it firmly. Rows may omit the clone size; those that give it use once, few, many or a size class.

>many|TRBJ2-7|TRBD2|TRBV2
TGTGCCAGCAGTGTAGAAGCGGGAGGGGGCGAGCAGTACTTC
CASSVEAGGGEQYF
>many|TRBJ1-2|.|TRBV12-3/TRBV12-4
TGTGCCAGCAGTTTAGGCAGTTCTAACTATGGCTACACCTTC
CASSLGSSNYGYTF
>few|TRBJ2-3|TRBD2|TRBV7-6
TGTGCCAGCAGCCCCCTGGGAGGGACAGATACGCAGTATTTT
CASSPLGGTDTQYF
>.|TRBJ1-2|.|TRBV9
TGTGCTAGTAGCCGTCGTTCGGGGGCGGCTGGCTACACCTTC
CASSRRSGAAGYTF
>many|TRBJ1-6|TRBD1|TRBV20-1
TGCAGTGCTACACCAGGGGGCGCGAATTCACCCCTCCACTTT
CSATPGGANSPLHF
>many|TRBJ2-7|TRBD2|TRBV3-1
TGTGCCAGCAGCCCGGGACTAGCGGGAGTAAAGTACTTC
CASSPGLAGVKYF
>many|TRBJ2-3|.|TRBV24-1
TGTGCCACCAGTGATTTTGGACGCACAGATACGCAGTATTTT
CATSDFGRTDTQYF
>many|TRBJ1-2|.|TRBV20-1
TGCAGTGCTAGATACTACAGGATGGAATATGGCTACACCTTC
CSARYYRMEYGYTF
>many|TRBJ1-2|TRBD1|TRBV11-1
TGTGCCAGCAGCTTACAGGGGGCTGGCTACACCTTC
CASSLQGAGYTF
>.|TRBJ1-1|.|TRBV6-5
TGTGCCAGCAGTGAACGACAGCTGAACACTGAAGCTTTCTTT
CASSERQLNTEAFF
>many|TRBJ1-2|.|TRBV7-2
TGTGCCAGCAGCTCTACGGGGGGCTACACCTTC
CASSSTGGYTF
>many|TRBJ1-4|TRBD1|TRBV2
TGTGCCAGCAGGAGACAGGGTGGCGGTGCTAATGAAAAACTGTTTTTT
CASRRQGGGANEKLFF
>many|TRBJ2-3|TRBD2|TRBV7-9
TGTGCCAGCAGCCAATGGACTAGCGATCCTAGCACAGATACGCAGTATTTT
CASSQWTSDPSTDTQYF
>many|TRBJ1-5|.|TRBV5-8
TGTGCCAGCAGCCGTCCGGGGCAGAATCAGCCCCAGCATTTT
CASSRPGQNQPQHF
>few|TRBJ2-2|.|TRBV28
TGTGCCAGCAGCACTCAAAGACAGACACGCACCGGGGAGCTGTTTTTT
CASSTQRQTRTGELFF
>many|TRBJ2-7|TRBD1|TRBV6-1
TGTGCCAGCAGTGAACAAGGACAGGGATCCTACGAGCAGTACTTC
CASSEQGQGSYEQYF
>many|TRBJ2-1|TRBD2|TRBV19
TGTGCCAGTAGTATATTTGGACTAGCGGGAGGAAATGAGCAGTTCTTC
CASSIFGLAGGNEQFF
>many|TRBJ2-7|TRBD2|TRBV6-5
TGTGCCAGCAGTTACTCAAGCGGGAACTCCTACGAGCAGTACTTC
CASSYSSGNSYEQYF
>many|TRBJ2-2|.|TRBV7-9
TGTGCCAGCAGCCTTCTCCAAACCGGGGAGCTGTTTTTT
CASSLLQTGELFF
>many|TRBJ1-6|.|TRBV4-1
TGCGCCAGCAGCCAAGCAGGACGGGCTCGGGATTCACCCCTCCACTTT
CASSQAGRARDSPLHF
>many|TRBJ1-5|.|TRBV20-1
TGCAGTGCTAGTCCGGCAGATAGCAATCAGCCCCAGCATTTT
CSASPADSNQPQHF
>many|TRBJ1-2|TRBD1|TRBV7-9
TGTGCCAGCAGCCCAACGGACAGGGTTGGTGATGGCTACACCTTC
CASSPTDRVGDGYTF
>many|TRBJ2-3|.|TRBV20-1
TGCAGCTCCTTACGGGGCACAGATACGCAGTATTTT
CSSLRGTDTQYF
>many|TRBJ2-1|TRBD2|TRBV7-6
TGTGCCAGCAGCTTCGAAGCGGGACGCTACAATGAGCAGTTCTTC
CASSFEAGRYNEQFF
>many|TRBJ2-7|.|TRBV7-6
TGTGCCAGCAGCCCCCGGGGGACCTACGAGCAGTACTTC
CASSPRGTYEQYF
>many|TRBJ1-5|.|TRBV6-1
TGTGCCAGCAGTGATTTCGGTAATCAGCCCCAGCATTTT
CASSDFGNQPQHF
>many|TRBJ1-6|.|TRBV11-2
TGTGCCAGCAGCTTAGACCCTAACTTTAGCAATTCACCCCTCCACTTT
CASSLDPNFSNSPLHF
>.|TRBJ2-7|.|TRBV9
TGTGCCAGCAGCGGACTAGATGACGAGCAGTACTTC
CASSGLDDEQYF
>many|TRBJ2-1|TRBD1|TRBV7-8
TGTGCCAGCAGCGCGCCAGGGGGCGCGACGTACAATGAGCAGTTCTTC
CASSAPGGATYNEQFF
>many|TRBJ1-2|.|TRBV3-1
TGTGCCAGCAGCCAAGTAAGGGCTTTTAACTATGGCTACACCTTC
CASSQVRAFNYGYTF
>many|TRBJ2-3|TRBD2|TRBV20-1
TGCAGTGCTCCTCGGGAGGCGCAGTATTTT
CSAPREAQYF
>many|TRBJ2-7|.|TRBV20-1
TGCAGTGCTAGACCTGGACGGAGCTCCTACGAGCAGTACTTC
CSARPGRSSYEQYF
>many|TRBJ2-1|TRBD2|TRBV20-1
TGCAGTGCTAGGGCCAGCGGGAGAGCAGGTTGGTATAGTGCCTACAATGAGCAGTTCTTC
CSARASGRAGWYSAYNEQFF
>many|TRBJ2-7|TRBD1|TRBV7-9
TGTGCCAGCAGCGCACGGACAGGGTTAATCTACGAGCAGTACTTC
CASSARTGLIYEQYF
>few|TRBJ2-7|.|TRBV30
TGTGCCTGGAGCATCGGCTACGAGCAGTACTTC
CAWSIGYEQYF
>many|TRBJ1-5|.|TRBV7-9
TGTGCCAGCAACCCGACAGAGAATCAGCCCCAGCATTTT
CASNPTENQPQHF
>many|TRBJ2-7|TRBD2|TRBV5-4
TGTGCCAGCAGCCACCATTTTAGCGGGAGATACGAGCAGTACTTC
CASSHHFSGRYEQYF
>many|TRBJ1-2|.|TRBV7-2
TGTGCCAGCAGCTTAGTGCCAGGGGTGAAGTGGCTTGGTGGCTACACCTTC
CASSLVPGVKWLGGYTF
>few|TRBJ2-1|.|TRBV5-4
TGTGCCAGCAGCTCAGGGGGACTAACCGTCTCCTACAATGAGCAGTTCTTC
CASSSGGLTVSYNEQFF
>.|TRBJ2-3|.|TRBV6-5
TGTGCCGGCAGTTACGCTGGGGATACGCAGTACTTT
CAGSYAGDTQYF
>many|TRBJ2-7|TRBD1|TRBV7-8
TGTGCCAGCAGCTCCCAGGGACAGGGGGGGTCCGAGCAGTACTTC
CASSSQGQGGSEQYF
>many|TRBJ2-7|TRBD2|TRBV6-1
TGTGCCAGCAGTGAGACTAGCGGCTATACCTACGAGCAGTACTTC
CASSETSGYTYEQYF
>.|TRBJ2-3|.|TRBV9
TGTGCCAGCAGCGTAAGGGGCGACACAGATACGCAGTATTTT
CASSVRGDTDTQYF
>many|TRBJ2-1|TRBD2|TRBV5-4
TGTGCCAGCAGCCCAGCGGGAGGAGGATACAATGAGCAGTTCTTC
CASSPAGGGYNEQFF
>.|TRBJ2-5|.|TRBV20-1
TGCAGTGCCGACGGATATAGCGTTTCACAAGAGACCCAGTACTTC
CSADGYSVSQETQYF
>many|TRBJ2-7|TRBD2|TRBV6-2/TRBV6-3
TGTGCCAGCAGTTACAGGCGGCCTAGCGGGGACGGGTACTACGAGCAGTACTTC
CASSYRRPSGDGYYEQYF
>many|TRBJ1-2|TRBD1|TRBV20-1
TGCAGTGCTAGAGATTGGGACAGGGAAGCCGCCCATCCGGGCTACACCTTC
CSARDWDREAAHPGYTF
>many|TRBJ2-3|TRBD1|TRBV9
TGTGCCAGCAGCGACCGGGACAGGTGGACAGATACGCAGTATTTT
CASSDRDRWTDTQYF
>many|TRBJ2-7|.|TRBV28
TGTGCCAGCAGTCACGACAGATCAAGCTACGAGCAGTACTTC
CASSHDRSSYEQYF
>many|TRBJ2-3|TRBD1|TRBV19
TGTGCCAGTTCTACAGGGGGCGAGGGAGATACGCAGTATTTT
CASSTGGEGDTQYF
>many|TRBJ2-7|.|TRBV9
TGTGCCAGCAGCGTAGGGGGGGACAGTTACTACGAGCAGTACTTC
CASSVGGDSYYEQYF
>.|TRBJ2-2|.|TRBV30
TGTGCCTGGCAGTTCACCGGGGAGCTGTTTTTT
CAWQFTGELFF
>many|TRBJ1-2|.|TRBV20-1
TGCAGTGCTAGATATGAGGACAGTCTGGTTGTCTACACCTTC
CSARYEDSLVVYTF